Listed below are T cell receptor beta chains from one sample, sequenced in a study of neoadjuvant anti-PD-1 for oral cavity cancer. The data were produced by immunoSEQ multiplex PCR, yet TCRdb's version contains in-frame clones alone and is incomplete. Of about 14,000 clones in the sample, 67% were seen once. The material was PBMCs, obtained after nivolumab (anti-PD-1) treatment. The receptors were sampled from a person aged 40 to 85 with oral cavity squamous cell carcinoma. CDR3s include the opening cysteine and the closing phenylalanine or tryptophan. The D gene is left open where the match is weak. Clone size is not always given. Where it is, it says once, few, many or a class for expanded clones.

size	V	J	length	D	DNA	CDR3
few	TRBV4-1	TRBJ2-7	16	NA	TGCGCCAGCAGCCAGGATTCCATGGGGAGCTCCTACGAGCAGTACTTC	CASSQDSMGSSYEQYF
few	TRBV19	TRBJ2-1	14	TRBD2	TGTGCCAGTATCAACGCGGGAGCCGGCAATGAGCAGTTCTTC	CASINAGAGNEQFF
NA	TRBV28	TRBJ2-7	14	NA	TGTGCCAGCAGTCCCCACGGACGGACCTACGAGCAGTACTTC	CASSPHGRTYEQYF
NA	TRBV6-1	TRBJ2-7	15	NA	TGTGCCAGCAGTGAATTTCAAGGACCAGTCTACGAGCAGTACTTC	CASSEFQGPVYEQYF
few	TRBV2	TRBJ1-2	15	NA	TGTGCCAGCAGTGAATTCCCTTCGGGGACTACCTTCTACACCTTC	CASSEFPSGTTFYTF
NA	TRBV13	TRBJ2-1	16	TRBD1	TGTGCCAGCAGTCAAATTGTGACAGGGGTCCACAATGAGCAGTTCTTC	CASSQIVTGVHNEQFF
few	TRBV25-1	TRBJ2-7	13	NA	TGTGCCAGCAGTCTTCCTTTGGGAGTCGAGCAGTACTTC	CASSLPLGVEQYF
NA	TRBV10-3	TRBJ2-3	17	TRBD2	TGTGCCATCAGTGGACCTACTAGCGGGAGTGTTACAGATACGCAGTATTTT	CAISGPTSGSVTDTQYF
few	TRBV19	TRBJ1-1	15	NA	TGTGCCAGTTCCGACTCAGGGTGGGAGAACACTGAAGCTTTCTTT	CASSDSGWENTEAFF
NA	TRBV5-1	TRBJ2-3	13	TRBD2	TGCGCCAGCGGGGAGTCCCGCGGGAGTGCGCAGTATTTT	CASGESRGSAQYF
NA	TRBV6-6	TRBJ1-2	13	NA	TGTGCCAGCGGGGGATCTGGGCTTCTTGGCTACACCTTC	CASGGSGLLGYTF
NA	TRBV5-1	TRBJ2-5	16	NA	TGCGCCAGCAGCTTGGGAGTAAGTTCAGGGATAGAGACCCAGTACTTC	CASSLGVSSGIETQYF
NA	TRBV27	TRBJ2-4	11	NA	TGTGCCAGCACCGACGGAAACATTCAGTACTTC	CASTDGNIQYF
NA	TRBV7-2	TRBJ2-5	14	NA	TGTGCCAGCAGCTTAGTCAGGCTTGGAGAGACCCAGTACTTC	CASSLVRLGETQYF
NA	TRBV19	TRBJ2-7	16	TRBD2	TGTGCCAGTAGTATCGGAAGCGGGGCACTCTCCTACGAGCAGTACTTC	CASSIGSGALSYEQYF
once	TRBV6-5	TRBJ1-2	13	TRBD1	TGTGCCAGCAGCCAGGGGGCGGGCTATGGCTACACCTTC	CASSQGAGYGYTF
NA	TRBV5-4	TRBJ2-4	14	NA	TGTGCCAGCAGCTTCTCGGGGGTTGGAAACATTCAGTACTTC	CASSFSGVGNIQYF
NA	TRBV30	TRBJ2-7	13	NA	TGTGCCTGCGGCAGGGGACCTCTCTACGAGCAGTACTTC	CACGRGPLYEQYF
few	TRBV10-2	TRBJ2-7	13	TRBD1	TGCGCCAGCAGGACCGGGACAGGGGGTTTCCGGTACTTC	CASRTGTGGFRYF
NA	TRBV2	TRBJ2-2	14	NA	TGTGCCAGCAGTGTACCTTTCAACACCGGGGAGCTGTTTTTT	CASSVPFNTGELFF
NA	TRBV15	TRBJ2-7	15	TRBD2	TGTGCCACCAGTCAATGGGGGACTAGCGGTTACGAGCAGTACTTC	CATSQWGTSGYEQYF
NA	TRBV27	TRBJ2-5	14	TRBD1	TGTGCCAGCAGCTCCGGACAGGGGTGGGGGACCCAGTACTTC	CASSSGQGWGTQYF
NA	TRBV4-1	TRBJ2-7	13	NA	TGCGCCAGCAGCCATAGCGGCTCCTACGAGCAGTACTTC	CASSHSGSYEQYF
NA	TRBV5-1	TRBJ2-7	14	NA	TGCGCCAGCAAGCCCGGAACCGCGTCCTACGAGCAGTACTTC	CASKPGTASYEQYF
once	TRBV5-1	TRBJ2-5	14	NA	TGCGCCAGCAGCCCTACCGGGGGCCAAGAGACCCAGTACTTC	CASSPTGGQETQYF
NA	TRBV6-5	TRBJ2-3	16	NA	TGTGCCAGCAGTTCCCGCACGGGCGGGACGTCAGATACGCAGTATTTT	CASSSRTGGTSDTQYF
few	TRBV9	TRBJ2-3	15	NA	TGTGCCAGCAGCGTGATTGGGGCCAGCACAGATACGCAGTATTTT	CASSVIGASTDTQYF
NA	TRBV5-1	TRBJ2-5	15	TRBD2	TGCGCCAGCAGCTTGCAGCGGGAGGGGCAAGAGACCCAGTACTTC	CASSLQREGQETQYF
few	TRBV28	TRBJ1-2	15	NA	TGTGCCAGCAGTTACGTGGGGCAGGGTAACTATGGCTACACCTTC	CASSYVGQGNYGYTF
once	TRBV7-3	TRBJ2-5	14	TRBD2	TGTGCCAGCAGCCCGGGCCCGGGGGGTGGGACCCAGTACTTC	CASSPGPGGGTQYF
NA	TRBV6-1	TRBJ1-4	13	NA	TGTGCCAGCAGTGAGCGGGCCAATGAAAAACTGTTTTTT	CASSERANEKLFF
NA	TRBV6-1	TRBJ1-3	14	NA	TGTGCCAGCAGTGAAGTGGTAACTGGAAACACCATATATTTT	CASSEVVTGNTIYF
NA	TRBV7-9	TRBJ2-1	16	TRBD2	TGTGCCAGCAGCTATCAGACTAGCGGGAGGACCGATGAGCAGTTCTTC	CASSYQTSGRTDEQFF
NA	TRBV7-9	TRBJ1-1	13	TRBD1	TGTGCCAGCAGCTTAGCCGGACAGGGGGTGGCTTTCTTT	CASSLAGQGVAFF
NA	TRBV9	TRBJ2-7	15	TRBD1	TGTGCCAGCAGCATTTGGGACAGAATTTCCTACGAGCAGTACTTC	CASSIWDRISYEQYF
few	TRBV19	TRBJ1-5	14	TRBD1	TGTGCCAGTAGTAAAGGGACAGTTAATCAGCCCCAGCATTTT	CASSKGTVNQPQHF
once	TRBV5-4	TRBJ2-2	16	TRBD1	TGTGCCAGCAGCCGCCCCCGGGACAGCAACACCGGGGAGCTGTTTTTT	CASSRPRDSNTGELFF